The T cell receptor beta chain described here comes from a study of blood T cell repertoires in COVID-19. Only in-frame clones appear in the TCRdb table, and some are missing; sequencing was by immunoSEQ multiplex PCR. The repertoire holds approximately 300,000 clones, about 90% seen once, with 2% to 3% in the top ten. This clone was observed a few times. Trimming took off 1 base at V and 6 bases at J, with 18 bases between the two ends. The CDR3 sequence is 17 residues long. The V gene's germline CDR1 is MDHEN and CDR2 SYDVKM. The origin of this receptor is a man aged 18-30 years with active or convalescent COVID-19. The chain has TRBV28 and TRBJ1-4; perhaps TRBD1 as D (6 bases). Sequences were obtained from peripheral blood. In DNA form, the CDR3 reads TGTGCCAGCAGTTTATCCAGGACAGTGAAGAAGTATGAAAAACTGTTTTTT. As protein: CASSLSRTVKKYEKLFF.